The next 20 T cell receptor beta chains were all read from a single sample in a study of cytomegalovirus exposure and HLA in healthy donors. The PCR made use of 60 Vbeta and 13 Jbeta primers. TCRdb's copy holds only in-frame clones and misses some; the assay was immunoSEQ multiplex PCR. The repertoire includes fewer than 300,000 clones, roughly 80% of them detected once, and about 0.28% sits in the top ten. Sequenced material: PBMCs. The receptors originated from a girl aged 2 to 10 in good health and CMV-seronegative.

The chain links TRBV2 to TRBJ2-4; tentative D call: TRBD1 (6 bases). The CDR3 runs to 14 residues. V lost 7 bases, J lost 8 bases, and 18 bases lay in between. Germline CDR1 is SNHLY and CDR2 is FYNNEI. This CDR3 is CASNPGQLGDIQYF. The CDR3 DNA reads TGTGCCAGCAACCCGGGACAACTGGGGGACATTCAGTACTTC.

V is TRBV27 and J is TRBJ1-4; D is unresolved. Germline V CDR1 and CDR2: MNHEY, SMNVEV (reference sequence). V was shortened by 2 bases and J by 2 bases, with 12 bases between the two germline ends. The CDR3 contains 16 residues. Here the CDR3 reads CASSLSSGRTNEKLFF. The DNA of the CDR3 is TGTGCCAGCAGTTTAAGCAGCGGGAGGACTAATGAAAAACTGTTTTTT.

The J gene is TRBJ1-1, the V gene TRBV6-1; D remains unclear. Germline V CDR1 and CDR2: MNHNS, SASEGT. The CDR3 has 14 residues. Trimming left V 4 bases short and J 7 bases short, with 16 bases between. CDR3 in amino acids: CASSVTFPSGEAFF. Here the CDR3 DNA reads TGTGCCAGCAGTGTGACTTTTCCCTCGGGTGAAGCTTTCTTT.

The chain recombines TRBV19 with TRBJ1-5; 11 bases match TRBD1. V trimming: 5 bases; J trimming: 3 bases; junction bases outside the gene matches: 3. The CDR3 extends over 15 amino acids. CDR1 is LNHDA and CDR2 is SQIVND in the germline V gene (reference sequence). The CDR3: CASSADRGLNQPQHF. CDR3 sequence (DNA): TGTGCCAGTAGTGCGGACAGGGGGCTCAATCAGCCCCAGCATTTT. Filled out from reference TRBV19 and TRBJ1-5, the complete variable domain reads DGGITQSPKYLFRKEGQNVTLSCEQNLNHDAMYWYRQDPGQGLRLIYYSQIVNDFQKGDIAEGYSVSREKKESFPLTVTSAQKNPTAFYLCASSADRGLNQPQHFGDGTRLSIL.

This clone has just one count. The V gene is TRBV9, the J gene TRBJ1-6, with D possibly TRBD1 on 6 matching bases. This CDR3 contains 15 residues. Per the germline V gene, CDR1 is SGDLS and CDR2 is YYNGEE. Trimming removed 1 base at V and 4 bases at J, with 9 bases between. CDR3 in DNA: TGTGCCAGCAGCGTATCAGGGGTTTATAATTCACCCCTCCACTTT. It translates to CASSVSGVYNSPLHF.

The chain couples TRBV5-1 to TRBJ2-3, with 8 positions matching TRBD2. Losses at the gene ends were 3 bases for V and 0 bases for J; bases not matched to a gene: 3. Germline CDR1 is SGHRS and CDR2 is YFSETQ. The CDR3 contains 15 residues. The DNA for the CDR3 is TGCGCCAGCAGCTCAGGACTAGCTAGCACAGATACGCAGTATTTT. The encoded protein is CASSSGLASTDTQYF. The full variable domain, its missing parts supplied by reference TRBV5-1 and TRBJ2-3, is KAGVTQTPRYLIKTRGQQVTLSCSPISGHRSVSWYQQTPGQGLQFLFEYFSETQRNKGNFPGRFSGRQFSNSRSEMNVSTLELGDSALYLCASSSGLASTDTQYFGPGTRLTVL.

The sample holds a few counts of this clone. The chain carries TRBV5-4 and TRBJ2-3; maybe TRBD2 (5 bases). V lost 1 base and J 2 bases, leaving 8 bases between the germline ends. There are 14 residues in the CDR3. Germline CDR1 and CDR2: SGHNT and YYREEE (reference sequence). The CDR3 region has the DNA TGTGCCAGCAGCTTGAGAGACTACACAGATACGCAGTATTTT. Amino acid sequence: CASSLRDYTDTQYF.

Concerning this clone: Different DNA sequences within this sample yield the same CDR3. V is TRBV18 and J is TRBJ2-7; no clear D. The CDR3 has 13 amino acids. Between the trimmed V and J ends, which lost 2 bases and 2 bases, there was a span of 7 bases. Germline lookup yields CDR1 KGHSH and CDR2 LQKENI. DNA of the CDR3: TGTGCCAGCTCACCAGGGCAGACCTACGAGCAGTACTTC. It yields the protein CASSPGQTYEQYF.

Details on this clone: A junction end diverges from the germline sequence, so it may reflect a read error. CDR3: CSSSLQDSLGFYGYTF. The CDR3 DNA reads TGTTCCAGCAGCTTACAGGATAGTTTGGGTTTCTATGGCTACACCTTC. The chain is built from TRBV7-9 and TRBJ1-2, with D possibly being TRBD1 (5 bases). CDR1 and CDR2 (germline): SEHNR, FQNEAQ (reference sequence). The CDR3 has 16 residues.

The chain recombines TRBV19 with TRBJ2-1; TRBD1 is a possible D gene (6 bases). Between the trimmed V and J ends, which lost 3 bases and 5 bases, there was a span of 11 bases. CDR3 length: 14 amino acids. Per the germline V gene, CDR1 is LNHDA and CDR2 is SQIVND (reference sequence). The CDR3: CASSILGADNEQFF. The CDR3 DNA sequence: TGTGCCAGTAGTATCCTGGGGGCCGACAATGAGCAGTTCTTC.

This clone has only a few counts. The chain links TRBV15 to TRBJ1-2, with TRBD1 identical over 8 bases. V trimming: 5 bases; J trimming: 6 bases; junction bases outside the gene matches: 5. CDR3 length: 13 amino acids. CDR1 and CDR2 from the germline V gene are LNHNV and YYDKDF (reference sequence). CDR3 amino acids: CATSDRGRHGYTF. DNA of the CDR3: TGTGCCACCAGCGACAGGGGAAGGCATGGCTACACCTTC.

The V call is TRBV18, the J call TRBJ1-1; perhaps TRBD1 as D (5 bases). Trimming cost V 0 bases and J 8 bases, with 16 bases left between them. Germline V gives CDR1 KGHSH, CDR2 LQKENI. The CDR3 extends over 15 amino acids. The CDR3 spells CASSPPMRGGEEAFF. The CDR3 region has the DNA TGTGCCAGCTCACCACCCATGAGGGGAGGGGAAGAAGCTTTCTTT.

This chain joins TRBV5-1 and TRBJ1-2, with 7 bases that match TRBD1. This CDR3 is 14 amino acids long. With 3 bases clipped from V and 2 bases from J, the junction kept 4 bases outside the gene matches. Germline CDR1 and CDR2: SGHRS and YFSETQ. Here the CDR3 reads CASSSGQTNYGYTF. The DNA of the CDR3 is TGCGCCAGCAGCTCGGGACAGACGAACTATGGCTACACCTTC. The entire variable domain, with the rest obtained from reference TRBV5-1 and TRBJ1-2, is as follows: KAGVTQTPRYLIKTRGQQVTLSCSPISGHRSVSWYQQTPGQGLQFLFEYFSETQRNKGNFPGRFSGRQFSNSRSEMNVSTLELGDSALYLCASSSGQTNYGYTFGSGTRLTVV.

The genes are TRBV11-2 and TRBJ1-2; possible D gene TRBD1, 5 bases. V was trimmed by 5 bases and J by 6 bases, leaving 16 bases between them. Looked up from germline, CDR1 is SGHAT and CDR2 is FQNNGV. The CDR3 loop spans 14 amino acids. CDR3 nucleotide sequence: TGTGCCAGCAGCCCACGACAGTCGGCGGATGGCTACACCTTC. Translation: CASSPRQSADGYTF.

This sequence joins TRBV13 and TRBJ1-2; maybe TRBD1 (5 bases). The CDR3 extends over 14 amino acids. The V end lost 6 bases, the J end lost 5 bases, and 16 bases lay between the germline ends. Per the germline V gene, CDR1 is PRHDT and CDR2 is FYEKMQ (reference sequence). The CDR3 loop is CASSFVGKGYGYTF. CDR3 bases: TGTGCCAGCAGTTTTGTAGGAAAGGGGTATGGCTACACCTTC. The full variable domain, with the rest looked up from reference TRBV13 and TRBJ1-2, is AAGVIQSPRHLIKEKRETATLKCYPIPRHDTVYWYQQGPGQDPQFLISFYEKMQSDKGSIPDRFSAQQFSDYHSELNMSSLELGDSALYFCASSFVGKGYGYTFGSGTRLTVV.

This clone has just a few counts. The chain uses TRBV7-9 and TRBJ2-1; 8 nucleotides agree with TRBD1. In germline, CDR1 is SEHNR, CDR2 FQNEAQ (reference sequence). The CDR3 is made up of 15 amino acids. V dropped 5 bases and J dropped 8; count of bases not matched to a gene: 11. The CDR3 protein is CASSRTGIVGDEQFF. The CDR3 nucleotides read TGTGCCAGCAGCAGGACAGGGATCGTCGGCGATGAGCAGTTCTTC.

The J gene is TRBJ1-2, the V gene TRBV6-5; maybe TRBD1 (5 bases). V was shortened by 0 bases and J by 5 bases, with 10 bases between the two germline ends. Germline assignment: CDR1 MNHEY and CDR2 SVGAGI. This CDR3 contains 14 residues. The CDR3 here is CASSYSLGTYGYTF. The CDR3 DNA sequence: TGTGCCAGCAGTTACTCGTTGGGGACTTATGGCTACACCTTC.

The genes are TRBV11-2 and TRBJ2-5; TRBD1 aligns across 9 bases. Losses at the gene ends were 2 bases for V and 2 bases for J; bases not matched to a gene: 6. Germline CDR1 reads SGHAT; CDR2 reads FQNNGV. CDR3 size: 16 residues. The chain's CDR3 is CASSLRYRGLQETQYF. The CDR3 region has the DNA TGTGCCAGCAGCTTACGGTACAGGGGGCTACAAGAGACCCAGTACTTC.

The chain joins TRBV29-1 to TRBJ1-1, with D possibly TRBD1 on 6 matching bases. The CDR3 is 13 residues long. V was shortened by 4 bases and J by 0 bases, with 9 bases between the two germline ends. CDR1 is SQVTM and CDR2 is ANQGSEA in the germline V gene. For the CDR3, the DNA is TGCAGCGTTGCTGGACAGATGAACACTGAAGCTTTCTTT. The encoded protein is CSVAGQMNTEAFF.

About this clone: Other DNA sequences in the sample encode the same CDR3. This sequence joins TRBV7-2 and TRBJ2-7, with 10 nucleotides matching TRBD1. Trimming at V came to 3 bases and at J to 7 bases, leaving 6 bases not matched to a gene. CDR1 and CDR2 (germline): SGHTA, FQGNSA. The CDR3 is 14 residues long. CDR3 in DNA: TGTGCCAGCAGCTTGGGACAGGGGCGAGGGGAGCAGTACTTC. Translating it yields CASSLGQGRGEQYF.